This T cell receptor beta chain was captured in a study of T cell responses to AZD1222 COVID-19 vaccine. The wider study: Samples with a second dose at about 4 or about 12 weeks were pooled together.

This clone was seen a single time. Its target is unknown. Findings of the study overall: Repertoire samples came only from after the peak T cell response. Donors were largely white British and mainly female; clonal diversity was possibly underestimated.

Between the trimmed V and J ends, which lost 4 bases and 4 bases, there was a span of 11 bases. Germline V gene data show CDR1 as SGHVS and CDR2 as FQNEAQ. The CDR3 covers 14 residues. Data came from immunoSEQ multiplex PCR; TCRdb stores just in-frame clones and leaves some out. The data hold roughly 180,000 clones, with 90% observed a single time. The TCR originated in an adult in good health. V is TRBV7-8 and J is TRBJ1-3; perhaps TRBD1 as D (5 bases). Sequenced material: peripheral blood, taken on day 0 of AZD1222 vaccination. The CDR3 protein is CASSSRVGGNTIYF. The DNA of the CDR3 is TGTGCCAGCAGCTCCAGGGTTGGAGGAAACACCATATATTTT.